The sequence of this TCR beta chain was determined in a study of response to subunit inactivated influenza vaccine. Study-level results: A suggestion made by the authors is that each seasonal influenza vaccination recruits few new T cells.

CDR3 length: 11 residues. V was cut by 9 bases and J by 1 base, with 6 bases left in between. CDR1 is SEHNR and CDR2 is FQNEAQ in the germline V gene (reference sequence). TCRdb recomputed calls from the RT-PCR reads with MiXCR, one row per CDR3 protein. The sample carries about 780,000 distinct CDR3 sequences, approximately 17% recorded once. This clonotype was counted between two and nine times. No antigen is known for it. The origin of this receptor is a man over 45 who received an inactivated influenza vaccine. Sequences were derived from PBMCs from blood, sampled 4 to 6 days after vaccination. The chain has TRBV7-9 and TRBJ1-1; tentatively, D is TRBD1 (5 bases). CDR3 sequence: CARGGNTEAFF. The CDR3 DNA is TGTGCCAGGGGGGGGAACACTGAAGCTTTCTTT.